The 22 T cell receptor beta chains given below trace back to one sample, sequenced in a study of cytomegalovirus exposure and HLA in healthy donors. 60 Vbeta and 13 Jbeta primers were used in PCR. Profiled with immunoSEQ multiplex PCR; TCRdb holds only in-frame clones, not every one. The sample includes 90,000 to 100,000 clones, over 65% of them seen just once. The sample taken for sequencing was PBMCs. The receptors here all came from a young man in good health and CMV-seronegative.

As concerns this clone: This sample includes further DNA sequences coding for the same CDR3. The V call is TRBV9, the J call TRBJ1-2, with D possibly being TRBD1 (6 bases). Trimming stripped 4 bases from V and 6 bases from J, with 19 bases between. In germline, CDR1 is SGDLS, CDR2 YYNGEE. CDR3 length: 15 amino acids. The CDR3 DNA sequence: TGTGCCAGCAGCCCCCCCGCCGGGGGGGGCCATGGCTACACCTTC. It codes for CASSPPAGGGHGYTF. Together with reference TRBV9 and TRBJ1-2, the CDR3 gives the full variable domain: DSGVTQTPKHLITATGQRVTLRCSPRSGDLSVYWYQQSLDQGLQFLIQYYNGEERAKGNILERFSAQQFPDLHSELNLSSLELGDSALYFCASSPPAGGGHGYTFGSGTRLTVV.

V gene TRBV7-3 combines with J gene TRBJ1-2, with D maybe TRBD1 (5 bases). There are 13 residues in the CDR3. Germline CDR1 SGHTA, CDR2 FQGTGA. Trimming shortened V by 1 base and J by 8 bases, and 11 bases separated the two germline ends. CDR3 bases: TGTGCCAGCAGCTTAAAAGGGGAAGGGGGCTACACCTTC. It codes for CASSLKGEGGYTF.

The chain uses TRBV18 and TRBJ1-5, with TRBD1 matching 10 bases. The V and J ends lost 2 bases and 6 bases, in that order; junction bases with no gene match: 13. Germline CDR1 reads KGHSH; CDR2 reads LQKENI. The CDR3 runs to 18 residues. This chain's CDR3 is CASSPLGSVGDRGQPQHF. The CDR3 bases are TGTGCCAGCTCACCATTGGGGTCGGTCGGGGACAGGGGTCAGCCCCAGCATTTT.

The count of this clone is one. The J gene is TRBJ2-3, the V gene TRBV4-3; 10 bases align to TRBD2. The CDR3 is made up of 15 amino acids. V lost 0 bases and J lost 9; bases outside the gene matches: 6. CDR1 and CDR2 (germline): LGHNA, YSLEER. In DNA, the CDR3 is TGCGCCAGCAGCCAAGATATAGCTAGCGGGGGAACGCAGTATTTT. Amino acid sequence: CASSQDIASGGTQYF.

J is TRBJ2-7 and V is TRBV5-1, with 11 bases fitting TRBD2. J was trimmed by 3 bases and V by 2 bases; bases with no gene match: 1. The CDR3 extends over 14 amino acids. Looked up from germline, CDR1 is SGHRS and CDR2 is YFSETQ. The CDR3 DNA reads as TGCGCCAGCAGCTTTAGCGGGGGGGACTACGAGCAGTACTTC. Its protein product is CASSFSGGDYEQYF.

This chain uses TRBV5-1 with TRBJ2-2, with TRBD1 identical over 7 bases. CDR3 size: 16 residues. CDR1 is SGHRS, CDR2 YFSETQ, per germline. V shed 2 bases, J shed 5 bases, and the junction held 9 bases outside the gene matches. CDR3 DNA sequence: TGCGCCAGCAGCTTACCCCAGGGGGTAGAGACCGGGGAGCTGTTTTTT. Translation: CASSLPQGVETGELFF.

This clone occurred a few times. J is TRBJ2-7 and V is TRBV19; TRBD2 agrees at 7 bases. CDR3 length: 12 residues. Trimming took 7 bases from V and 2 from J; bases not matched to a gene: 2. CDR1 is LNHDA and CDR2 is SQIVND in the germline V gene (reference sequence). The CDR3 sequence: CASMGGAYEQYF. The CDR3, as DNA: TGTGCCAGTATGGGGGGGGCCTACGAGCAGTACTTC.

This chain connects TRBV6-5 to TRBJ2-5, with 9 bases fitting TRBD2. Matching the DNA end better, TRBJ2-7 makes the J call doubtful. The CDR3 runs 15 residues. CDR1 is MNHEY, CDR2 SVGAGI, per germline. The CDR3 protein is CASRLSGGFSYEQYF. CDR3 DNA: TGTGCCAGCAGATTGAGCGGGGGGTTTTCCTACGAGCAGTACTTC.

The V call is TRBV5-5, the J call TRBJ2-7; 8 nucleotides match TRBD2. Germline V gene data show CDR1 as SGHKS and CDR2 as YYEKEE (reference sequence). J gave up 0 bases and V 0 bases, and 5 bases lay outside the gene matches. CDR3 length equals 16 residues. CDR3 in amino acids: CASSLAGGDISYEQYF. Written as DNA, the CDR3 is TGTGCCAGCAGCTTGGCCGGGGGGGACATCTCCTACGAGCAGTACTTC.

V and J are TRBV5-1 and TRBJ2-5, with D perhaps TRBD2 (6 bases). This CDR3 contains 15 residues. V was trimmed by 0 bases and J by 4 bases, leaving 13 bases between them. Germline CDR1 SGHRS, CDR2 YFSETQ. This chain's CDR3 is CASSLVPGASETQYF. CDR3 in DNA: TGCGCCAGCAGCTTGGTCCCGGGAGCGTCAGAGACCCAGTACTTC.

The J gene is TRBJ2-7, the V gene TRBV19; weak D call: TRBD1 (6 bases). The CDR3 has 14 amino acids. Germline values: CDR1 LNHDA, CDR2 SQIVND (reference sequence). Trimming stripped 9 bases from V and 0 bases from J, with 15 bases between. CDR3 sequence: CASGKGTSSYEQYF. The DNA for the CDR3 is TGTGCCAGCGGGAAGGGGACAAGCTCCTACGAGCAGTACTTC.

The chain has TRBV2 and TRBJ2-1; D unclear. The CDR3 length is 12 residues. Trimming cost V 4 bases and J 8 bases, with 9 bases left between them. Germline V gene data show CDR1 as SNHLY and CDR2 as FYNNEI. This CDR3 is CASSADRDEQFF. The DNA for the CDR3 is TGTGCCAGCAGTGCAGACCGGGATGAGCAGTTCTTC. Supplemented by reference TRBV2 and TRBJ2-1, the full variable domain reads EPEVTQTPSHQVTQMGQEVILRCVPISNHLYFYWYRQILGQKVEFLVSFYNNEISEKSEIFDDQFSVERPDGSNFTLKIRSTKLEDSAMYFCASSADRDEQFFGPGTRLTVL.

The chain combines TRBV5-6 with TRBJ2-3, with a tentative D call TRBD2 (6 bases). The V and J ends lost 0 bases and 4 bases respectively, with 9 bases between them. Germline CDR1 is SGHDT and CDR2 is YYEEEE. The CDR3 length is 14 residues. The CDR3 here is CASSLGLVPDTQYF. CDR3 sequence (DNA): TGTGCCAGCAGCTTGGGACTAGTTCCAGATACGCAGTATTTT.

This CDR3 is CASSSDRTSGRLREQYF. CDR3 in DNA: TGTGCCAGCAGCTCAGACAGGACTAGCGGGAGGTTACGGGAGCAGTACTTC. The chain combines TRBV5-4 with TRBJ2-7; 14 positions match TRBD2. V dropped 3 bases and J dropped 7; count of bases not matched to a gene: 12. CDR1 and CDR2 from the germline V gene are SGHNT and YYREEE (reference sequence). This CDR3 is built from 17 residues. Full variable domain (rest looked up from reference TRBV5-4 and TRBJ2-7): ETGVTQSPTHLIKTRGQQVTLRCSSQSGHNTVSWYQQALGQGPQFIFQYYREEENGRGNFPPRFSGLQFPNYSSELNVNALELDDSALYLCASSSDRTSGRLREQYFGPGTRLTVT.

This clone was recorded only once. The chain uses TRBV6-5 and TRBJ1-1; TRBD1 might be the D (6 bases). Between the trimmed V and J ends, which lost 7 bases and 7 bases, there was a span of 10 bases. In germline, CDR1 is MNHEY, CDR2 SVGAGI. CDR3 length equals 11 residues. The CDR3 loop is CASILRGEAFF. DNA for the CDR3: TGTGCCAGCATTCTCAGGGGTGAAGCTTTCTTT.

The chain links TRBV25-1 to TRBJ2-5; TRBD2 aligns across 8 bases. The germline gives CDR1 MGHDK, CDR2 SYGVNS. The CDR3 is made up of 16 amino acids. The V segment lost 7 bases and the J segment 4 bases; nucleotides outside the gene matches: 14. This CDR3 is CASNKVGLGVVETQYF. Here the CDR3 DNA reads TGTGCCAGCAATAAAGTGGGACTAGGGGTCGTAGAGACCCAGTACTTC.

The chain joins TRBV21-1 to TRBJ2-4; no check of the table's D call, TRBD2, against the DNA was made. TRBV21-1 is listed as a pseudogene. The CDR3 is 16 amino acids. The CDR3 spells CASSKPGLAGKNIQYF. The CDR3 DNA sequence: TGTGCCAGCAGCAAACCGGGACTAGCGGGGAAAAACATTCAGTACTTC.

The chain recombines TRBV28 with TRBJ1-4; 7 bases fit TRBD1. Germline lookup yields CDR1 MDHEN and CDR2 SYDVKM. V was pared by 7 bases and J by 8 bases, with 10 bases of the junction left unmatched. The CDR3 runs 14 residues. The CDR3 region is CASKNTGDVEKLFF. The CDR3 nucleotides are TGTGCCAGCAAAAACACAGGGGACGTGGAAAAACTGTTTTTT.

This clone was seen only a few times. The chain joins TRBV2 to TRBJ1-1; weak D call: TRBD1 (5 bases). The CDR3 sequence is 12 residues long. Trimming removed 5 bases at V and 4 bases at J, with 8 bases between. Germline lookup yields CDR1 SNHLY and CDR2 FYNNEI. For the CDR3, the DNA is TGTGCCAGCAGTCAGGGTATCACTGAAGCTTTCTTT. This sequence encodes CASSQGITEAFF.

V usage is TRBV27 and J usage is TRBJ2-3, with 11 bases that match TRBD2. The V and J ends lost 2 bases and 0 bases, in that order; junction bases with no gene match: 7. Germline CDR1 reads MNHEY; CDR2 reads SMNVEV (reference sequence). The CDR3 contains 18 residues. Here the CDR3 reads CASSLKGLAEASTDTQYF. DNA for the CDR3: TGTGCCAGCAGTTTAAAGGGACTAGCGGAGGCTAGCACAGATACGCAGTATTTT.

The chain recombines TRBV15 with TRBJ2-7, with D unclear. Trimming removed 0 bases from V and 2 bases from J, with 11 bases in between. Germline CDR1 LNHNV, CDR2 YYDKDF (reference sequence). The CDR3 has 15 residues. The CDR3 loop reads CATSRDLRIPYEQYF. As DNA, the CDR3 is TGTGCCACCAGCAGAGATCTGAGGATTCCCTACGAGCAGTACTTC.

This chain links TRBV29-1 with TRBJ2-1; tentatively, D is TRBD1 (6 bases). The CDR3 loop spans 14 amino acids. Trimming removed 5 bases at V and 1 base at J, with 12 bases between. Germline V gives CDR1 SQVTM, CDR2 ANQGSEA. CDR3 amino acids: CSVIVGASYNEQFF. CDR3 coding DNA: TGCAGCGTTATCGTGGGGGCATCCTACAATGAGCAGTTCTTC.